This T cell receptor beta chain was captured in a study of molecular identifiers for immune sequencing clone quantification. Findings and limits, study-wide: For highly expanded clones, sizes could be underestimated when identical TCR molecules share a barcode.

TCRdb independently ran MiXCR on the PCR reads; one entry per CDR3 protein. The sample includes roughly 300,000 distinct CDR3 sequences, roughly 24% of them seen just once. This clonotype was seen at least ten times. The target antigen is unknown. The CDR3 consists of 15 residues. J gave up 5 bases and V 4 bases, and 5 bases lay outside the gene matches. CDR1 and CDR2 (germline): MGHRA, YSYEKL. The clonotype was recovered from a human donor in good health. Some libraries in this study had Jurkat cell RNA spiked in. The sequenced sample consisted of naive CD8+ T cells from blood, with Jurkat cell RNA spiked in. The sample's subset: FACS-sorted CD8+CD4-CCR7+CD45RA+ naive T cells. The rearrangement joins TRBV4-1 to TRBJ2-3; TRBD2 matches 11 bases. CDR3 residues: CASSLSGGAGDTQYF. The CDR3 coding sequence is TGCGCCAGCAGCCTTAGCGGGGGGGCAGGAGATACGCAGTATTTT.